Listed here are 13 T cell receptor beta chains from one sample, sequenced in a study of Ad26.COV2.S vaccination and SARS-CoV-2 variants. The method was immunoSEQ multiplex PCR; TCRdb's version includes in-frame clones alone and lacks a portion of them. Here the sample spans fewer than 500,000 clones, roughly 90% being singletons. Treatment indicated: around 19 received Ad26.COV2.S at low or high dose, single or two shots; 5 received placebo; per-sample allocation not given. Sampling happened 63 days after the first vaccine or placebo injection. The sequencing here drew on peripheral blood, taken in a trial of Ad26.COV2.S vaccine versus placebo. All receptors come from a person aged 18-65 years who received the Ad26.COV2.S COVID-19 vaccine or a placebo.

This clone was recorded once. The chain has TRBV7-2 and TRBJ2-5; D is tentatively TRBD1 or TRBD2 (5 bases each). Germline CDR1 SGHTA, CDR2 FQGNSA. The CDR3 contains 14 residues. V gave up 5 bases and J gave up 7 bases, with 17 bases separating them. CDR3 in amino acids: CASSIRDGRGTQYF. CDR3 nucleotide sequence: TGTGCCAGCAGCATCCGGGACGGCCGGGGGACCCAGTACTTC.

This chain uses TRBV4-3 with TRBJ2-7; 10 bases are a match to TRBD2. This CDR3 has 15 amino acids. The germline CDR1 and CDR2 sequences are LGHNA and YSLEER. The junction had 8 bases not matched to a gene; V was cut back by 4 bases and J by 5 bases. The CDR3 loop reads CASSPLPSGSNEQYF. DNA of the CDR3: TGCGCCAGCAGCCCCCTCCCTAGCGGGAGCAACGAGCAGTACTTC.

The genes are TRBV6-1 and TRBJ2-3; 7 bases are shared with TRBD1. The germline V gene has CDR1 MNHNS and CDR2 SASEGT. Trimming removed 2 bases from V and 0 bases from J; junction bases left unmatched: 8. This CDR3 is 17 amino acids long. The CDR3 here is CASSERGQSASTDTQYF. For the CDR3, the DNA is TGTGCCAGCAGTGAAAGGGGGCAGAGTGCTAGCACAGATACGCAGTATTTT.

Written as DNA, the CDR3 is TGTGCCAGCAGCCCAGGGGGGGCAGATACGCAGTATTTT. Translating gives CASSPGGADTQYF. V gene TRBV9 combines with J gene TRBJ2-3; D tentatively fits TRBD1 or TRBD2 (7 bases each). Germline loops: CDR1 SGDLS, CDR2 YYNGEE. The CDR3 sequence is 13 residues long. Trimming removed 4 bases at V and 4 bases at J, with 10 bases between.

The CDR3 DNA sequence: TGTGCCAGCAGTTACTCGTGGAATCAGCCCCAGCATTTT. Its translation is CASSYSWNQPQHF. The chain employs TRBV6-2 or TRBV6-3 and TRBJ1-5, with D uncertain. The CDR3 is 13 residues long. Germline lookup yields CDR1 MNHEY and CDR2 SVGEGT. The germline V and J ends were trimmed by 0 bases and 4 bases, with 4 bases remaining between them.

The CDR3, as DNA: TGTGCCAGCTCACCACTGTTCGGGAGGGCCTTGACAGATACGCAGTATTTT. Its protein product is CASSPLFGRALTDTQYF. The genes are TRBV18 and TRBJ2-3; 8 bases are shared with TRBD2. V was clipped by 1 base and J by 3 bases; unmatched bases: 9. Germline V gene data show CDR1 as KGHSH and CDR2 as LQKENI. The CDR3 runs to 17 residues.

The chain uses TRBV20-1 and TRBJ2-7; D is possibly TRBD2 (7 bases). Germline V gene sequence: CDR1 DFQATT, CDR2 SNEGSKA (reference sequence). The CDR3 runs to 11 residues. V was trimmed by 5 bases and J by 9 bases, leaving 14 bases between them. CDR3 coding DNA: TGCAGTGCTCGGGCGGGGGCAACGCAGTACTTC. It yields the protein CSARAGATQYF.

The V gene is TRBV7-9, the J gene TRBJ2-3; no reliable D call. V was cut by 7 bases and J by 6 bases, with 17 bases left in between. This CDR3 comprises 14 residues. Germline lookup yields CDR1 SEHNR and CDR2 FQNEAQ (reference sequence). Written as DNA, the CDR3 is TGTGCCAGCACCCTTTTTGAGATTGAGGATACGCAGTATTTT. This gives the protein CASTLFEIEDTQYF.

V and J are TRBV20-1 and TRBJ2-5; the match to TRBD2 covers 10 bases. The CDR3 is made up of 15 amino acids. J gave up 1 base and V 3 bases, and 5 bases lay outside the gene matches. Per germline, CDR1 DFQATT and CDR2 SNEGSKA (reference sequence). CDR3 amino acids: CSASRTSGIQETQYF. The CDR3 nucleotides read TGCAGTGCTAGTAGGACTAGCGGCATCCAAGAGACCCAGTACTTC.

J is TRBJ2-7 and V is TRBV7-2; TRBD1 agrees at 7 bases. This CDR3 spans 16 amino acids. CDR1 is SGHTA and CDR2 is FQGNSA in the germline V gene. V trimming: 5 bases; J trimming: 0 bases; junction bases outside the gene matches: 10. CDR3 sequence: CASSLRGQVSSYEQYF. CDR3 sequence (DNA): TGTGCCAGCAGCCTCCGAGGACAGGTGAGCTCCTACGAGCAGTACTTC.

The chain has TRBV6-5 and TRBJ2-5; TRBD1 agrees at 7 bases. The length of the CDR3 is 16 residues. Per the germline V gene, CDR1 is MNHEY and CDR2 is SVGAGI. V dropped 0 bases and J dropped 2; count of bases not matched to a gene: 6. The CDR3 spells CASSYSVPGQQETQYF. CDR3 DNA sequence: TGTGCCAGCAGTTACTCCGTTCCGGGACAGCAAGAGACCCAGTACTTC.

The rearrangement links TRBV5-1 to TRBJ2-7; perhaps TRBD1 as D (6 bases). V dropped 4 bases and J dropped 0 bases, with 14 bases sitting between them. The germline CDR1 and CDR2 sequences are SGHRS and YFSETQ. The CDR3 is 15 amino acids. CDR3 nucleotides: TGCGCCAGCAGCCCTTTAGGCAGGGGCTCCTACGAGCAGTACTTC. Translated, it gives CASSPLGRGSYEQYF.

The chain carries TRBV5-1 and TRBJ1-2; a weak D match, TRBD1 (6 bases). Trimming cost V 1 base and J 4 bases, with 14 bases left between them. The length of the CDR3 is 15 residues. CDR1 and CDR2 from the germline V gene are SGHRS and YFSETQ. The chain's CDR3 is CASSLITRGSYGYTF. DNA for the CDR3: TGCGCCAGCAGCTTGATTACCAGGGGATCCTATGGCTACACCTTC.